Each of the 4 T cell receptor beta chains below was sequenced from the same sample in a study of T-cell reconstitution after alpha-beta-depleted transplantation in children. Unique molecular identifiers were incorporated into the prepared TCRbeta library. Each CDR3 protein gets one entry after TCRdb re-called the PCR reads with MiXCR. The sample carries around 380,000 distinct CDR3 sequences, 11% recorded once. Sequences were derived from PBMCs from the stem cell graft donor, sampled from the stem cell graft. The receptors were gathered from a human donor who donated a stem cell graft to a child with acute myeloid leukemia.

The genes are TRBV7-2 and TRBJ2-5; D gene unclear. The germline gives CDR1 SGHTA, CDR2 FQGNSA. The CDR3 spans 12 residues. Trimming stripped 3 bases from V and 5 bases from J, with 7 bases between. This chain's CDR3 is CASSFLVETQYF. The CDR3 DNA follows: TGTGCCAGCAGCTTCCTAGTGGAGACCCAGTACTTC.

The chain is built from TRBV18 and TRBJ2-5, with D tentatively TRBD1 (6 bases). Germline V gene sequence: CDR1 KGHSH, CDR2 LQKENI. This CDR3 region has 15 residues. V was cut by 1 base and J by 2 bases, with 11 bases left in between. This chain's CDR3 is CASSPQQGSQETQYF. DNA of the CDR3: TGTGCCAGCTCACCACAGCAGGGGAGTCAAGAGACCCAGTACTTC.

This clonotype was observed a few times. This chain connects TRBV5-1 to TRBJ2-5; the D is unclear. The CDR3 spans 13 residues. V dropped 2 bases and J dropped 5 bases, with 10 bases sitting between them. Germline assignment: CDR1 SGHRS and CDR2 YFSETQ. The CDR3 DNA follows: TGCGCCAGCAGCTTAGAGTCGGCGGAGACCCAGTACTTC. Protein sequence: CASSLESAETQYF.

This clonotype was counted ten times or more. CDR3 coding DNA: TGTGCCAGCAGCACTACCACCCGGGATGAGCAGTTCTTC. It yields the protein CASSTTTRDEQFF. J is TRBJ2-1 and V is TRBV5-6; D not certain. CDR3 length: 13 residues. Trimming took off 4 bases at V and 8 bases at J, with 13 bases between the two ends. From germline, CDR1 is SGHDT and CDR2 YYEEEE.